This T cell receptor (beta chain) comes out of a study of blood T cell repertoires in COVID-19 (dated by TCRdb to about 2020). About the investigation overall: Samples from collaborators originated in the United States, Italy and Spain and spanned both the acute and convalescent phases of COVID-19. Where available, HLA class I and class II types were obtained from metadata supplied by the sample provider rather than from assay-based typing. The prospective study material was composed of cDNA or gDNA derived from T cells, B-cell-depleted T cells, or PBMCs. The repertoires were released in a freely available public database intended as a resource for research on the immune response to SARS-CoV-2. Nearly every sample came with metadata listing a de-identified subject ID, COVID-19 status, age in years and sex. Subjects who had been exposed to COVID-19, were actively infected with it, or had recovered from it provided the deeply sampled blood TCRbeta repertoires that made up the dataset. The samples were drawn from two sources: the first 160 participants of the ongoing ImmuneRACE study, and some 1,300 subjects contributed by 6 global collaborators.

The collaborating institutions used their own protocols to collect whole blood in K2EDTA tubes. Collaborator samples were shipped for TCRbeta analysis as frozen whole blood, isolated PBMCs, or DNA extracted from either sample type. TCRbeta CDR3 regions were amplified from genomic DNA using the immunoSEQ Assay, a bias-controlled multiplex PCR. In the original analysis: The number of nucleated cells in each sample was estimated by amplification of reference gene primers within the assay. Sequence reads were collapsed and filtered to measure the absolute abundance of every unique TCRbeta CDR3 rearrangement. For each sample, productive Simpson clonality was calculated as the square root of Simpson's diversity index across productive rearrangements. Held by TCRdb, this immuneACCESS table contains in-frame sequences only and omits some clones. Under half of the omission traces to an unresolved V gene where checked; the cause of the rest is unknown. D and trimming come from the DNA, and the V and J calls and clone size come from that table. The sample yields tens of thousands of clones; 60% to 80% were counted once. Jointly, the top ten make up about 15% of the sample.

Spanning cysteine to phenylalanine, the CDR3 consists of 14 amino acids. Of all the DNA, just the CDR3 is kept, 42 bases in frame from base 1. Taken from the germline V gene, the CDR1 and CDR2 loops are SGHAT and FQNNGV. Trimming costs V 2 bases and J 5 bases, and their ends lie 12 bases apart. Results and caveats for the whole study, not just this receptor: How much clinical and demographic metadata was included differed by source and by participant, and the metadata was provided uncurated.

Notes on this clone: The antigen this receptor binds is unknown. Base qualities are not recorded, but no much larger clone differs from it by a single base.

The rearrangement combines TRBV11-2 with TRBJ1-1, with the D gene call left open. The TCR sequence derives from a man between 70 and 80 years old with active or convalescent COVID-19. Material: peripheral blood. CDR3 region: CASSLYAGRTEAFF. The nucleotide sequence reads as follows: TGTGCCAGCAGCTTATACGCGGGGAGAACTGAAGCTTTCTTT. Extended through the reference TRBV11-2 and TRBJ1-1 proteins, this CDR3 yields the full variable domain: EAGVAQSPRYKIIEKRQSVAFWCNPISGHATLYWYQQILGQGPKLLIQFQNNGVVDDSQLPKDRFSAERLKGVDSTLKIQPAKLEDSAVYLCASSLYAGRTEAFFGQGTRLTVV.